A selection of T cell receptor beta chains follows, all from one sample in a study of blood T cells in healthy people across ages. TCRdb recomputed calls from the 5' RACE reads with MiXCR, one row per CDR3 protein. The table shows about 1.8 million distinct CDR3 sequences, with approximately 50% occurring only once. The sequenced sample consisted of blood. These receptors were taken from a woman aged 40 to 50 in good health. Both conserved end residues are part of each CDR3. A D gene is named only where the DNA matches it firmly. The size of a clone is reported for some rows only, either as once, few or many, or as a class for expanded clones.

>TRBJ1-6|TRBV4-1|NA|NA
CAGSHKVSYNSPLHF
TGCGCCGGCAGCCACAAGGTCTCCTATAATTCACCCCTCCACTTT
>TRBJ2-6|TRBV7-2|TRBD1|NA
CASSLVLYGQGLSGANVLTF
TGTGCCAGCAGCCTAGTCCTTTACGGACAGGGTCTATCTGGGGCCAACGTCCTGACTTTC
>TRBJ2-5|TRBV29-1|TRBD1|few
CSADRTGGRQETQYF
TGCAGCGCCGATCGGACAGGGGGTAGGCAAGAGACCCAGTACTTC
>TRBJ2-5|TRBV3-1|NA|few
CASSRGDLTQYF
TGTGCCAGCAGCCGGGGAGATTTGACCCAGTACTTC
>TRBJ2-3|TRBV13|NA|few
CASSLGAPGDTQYF
TGTGCCAGCAGCTTAGGGGCCCCCGGAGATACGCAGTATTTT
>TRBJ2-7|TRBV20-1|NA|few
CSVPHDATYEQYF
TGCAGTGTTCCCCACGACGCAACCTACGAGCAGTACTTC
>TRBJ2-3|TRBV13|NA|few
CASSQGTTTDTQYF
TGTGCCAGCAGCCAAGGCACTACCACAGATACGCAGTATTTT
>TRBJ1-2|TRBV20-1|NA|NA
CSASRGQDGYTF
TGCAGTGCTAGTCGGGGGCAAGATGGCTACACCTTC
>TRBJ2-1|TRBV7-3|NA|NA
CASTYTEGGRAFF
TGTGCCAGCACCTATACCGAAGGGGGACGGGCGTTCTTC
>TRBJ1-6|TRBV11-1|TRBD1|once
CASSFYRGANSPLHF
TGTGCCAGCAGCTTCTACAGGGGTGCCAATTCACCCCTCCACTTT
>TRBJ1-1|TRBV11-1|NA|NA
CASSYHNEAFF
TGTGCCAGCAGCTACCATAATGAAGCTTTCTTT
>TRBJ2-7|TRBV20-1|NA|NA
CSARDRDQFYEQYF
TGCAGTGCTAGAGATCGGGACCAATTCTACGAGCAGTACTTC
>TRBJ2-7|TRBV2|NA|NA
CASSDDLSYEQYF
TGTGCCAGCAGTGATGACCTCTCCTACGAGCAGTACTTC
>TRBJ2-4|TRBV23-1|TRBD1|NA
CASSPTPGQGILLAKNIQYF
TGCGCCAGCAGTCCTACGCCGGGACAGGGAATCCTTCTAGCCAAAAACATTCAGTACTTC
>TRBJ2-7|TRBV6-1|NA|NA
CAIFRGPDSEQYF
TGTGCCATTTTCCGAGGGCCCGACAGCGAGCAGTACTTC
>TRBJ2-7|TRBV7-9|NA|NA
CASSMGIYEQYF
TGTGCCAGCAGCATGGGTATTTACGAGCAGTACTTC
>TRBJ2-3|TRBV29-1|TRBD2|NA
CSVGAGEPGDTQYF
TGCAGCGTTGGAGCGGGGGAGCCCGGTGATACGCAGTATTTT
>TRBJ1-5|TRBV20-1|NA|NA
CSATYQGTHQPQHF
TGCAGTGCTACCTATCAGGGGACACATCAGCCCCAGCATTTT
>TRBJ1-4|TRBV20-1|NA|NA
CSALRPANEKLFF
TGCAGTGCGCTACGACCCGCGAATGAAAAACTGTTTTTT
>TRBJ2-5|TRBV18|TRBD2|NA
CASSPLAGAEETQNF
TGTGCCAGCTCGCCCCTAGCGGGGGCGGAAGAGACCCAGAACTTC
>TRBJ1-5|TRBV5-1|NA|NA
CASSPEKNQPQHF
TGCGCCAGCAGCCCTGAGAAGAATCAGCCCCAGCATTTT
>TRBJ2-4|TRBV9|TRBD2|NA
CASSVAGGGLGNIQYF
TGTGCCAGCAGCGTAGCGGGGGGGGGCCTGGGAAACATTCAGTACTTC
>TRBJ2-1|TRBV15|NA|few
CATSRDARALPSYNEQFF
TGTGCCACCAGCAGAGATGCCCGCGCGTTGCCCTCCTACAATGAGCAGTTCTTC
>TRBJ1-1|TRBV7-2|TRBD1|NA
CASSSRQGEQRGEAFF
TGTGCCAGCAGCTCCCGACAGGGGGAACAACGGGGTGAAGCTTTCTTT
>TRBJ2-7|TRBV15|NA|NA
CATSRGWGYEQYF
TGTGCCACCAGCAGAGGATGGGGCTACGAGCAGTACTTC
>TRBJ1-2|TRBV7-2|NA|NA
CASSVSQGNYGYTF
TGTGCCAGCAGCGTAAGCCAGGGTAACTATGGCTACACCTTC
>TRBJ2-7|TRBV5-8|TRBD1|NA
CACSPKGQGNYEQYF
TGTGCCTGCAGCCCGAAGGGACAGGGTAACTACGAGCAGTACTTC
>TRBJ2-5|TRBV2|TRBD1|few
CARNQDRGLPQYF
TGTGCCAGGAACCAGGACAGGGGGCTACCTCAGTACTTC
>TRBJ2-1|TRBV7-2|NA|NA
CASSLVGSPYNEQFF
TGTGCCAGCAGCTTAGTAGGAAGCCCCTACAATGAGCAGTTCTTC
>TRBJ1-2|TRBV12-3/TRBV12-4|NA|NA
CASSPKVIGGYTF
TGTGCCAGCAGTCCCAAAGTAATCGGGGGCTACACCTTC
>TRBJ2-3|TRBV7-3|NA|NA
CASSAGRPTDTQYF
TGTGCCAGCAGTGCAGGGCGGCCCACAGATACGCAGTATTTT
>TRBJ1-2|TRBV7-2|TRBD1|once
CASSLGTGGITNGYTF
TGTGCCAGCAGCTTAGGGACAGGGGGGATAACTAATGGCTACACCTTC
>TRBJ2-7|TRBV28|NA|few
CATSTYYEQYF
TGTGCCACCTCGACTTATTACGAGCAGTACTTC
>TRBJ2-3|TRBV28|TRBD1|NA
CASSIGQGIDTQYF
TGTGCCAGCAGTATTGGACAGGGAATAGATACGCAGTATTTT
>TRBJ2-3|TRBV12-3/TRBV12-4|TRBD1|NA
CASSSTGTGAGTQYF
TGTGCCAGCAGTTCGACCGGGACAGGGGCTGGTACGCAGTATTTT
>TRBJ2-3|TRBV12-3/TRBV12-4|NA|few
CASTTTRTWDTQYF
TGTGCCAGCACCACGACTAGAACATGGGATACGCAGTATTTT
>TRBJ2-1|TRBV18|NA|once
CASSPPSGRTSSYNEQFF
TGTGCCAGCTCACCACCTAGTGGACGGACGAGCTCCTACAATGAGCAGTTCTTC
>TRBJ2-1|TRBV24-1|NA|once
CATSDSTDEQFF
TGTGCCACCAGTGACTCGACAGATGAGCAGTTCTTC
>TRBJ2-5|TRBV2|NA|NA
CASSVSGNQETQYF
TGTGCCAGCAGTGTTTCGGGGAACCAAGAGACCCAGTACTTC
>TRBJ1-1|TRBV25-1|NA|NA
CASRLQGITEAFF
TGTGCCAGCAGACTCCAGGGGATCACTGAAGCTTTCTTT
>TRBJ2-3|TRBV10-1|NA|NA
CASSDPGTLDTDTQYF
TGCGCCAGCAGTGACCCAGGGACACTCGACACAGATACGCAGTATTTT